These 9 T cell receptor beta chains came from one sample sequenced in a study of control samples from healthy donors and cancer patients. Repertoires were generated with immunoSEQ multiplex PCR, while TCRdb's copy carries only in-frame clones and drops some. The data hold roughly 150,000 clones, with approximately 86% observed a single time. Material for sequencing was blood. These receptors were obtained from a man aged 18-30 years in good health.

V and J are TRBV7-9 and TRBJ1-2; D not certain. Germline values: CDR1 SEHNR, CDR2 FQNEAQ (reference sequence). Trimming pared 1 base from V and 14 bases from J, leaving 14 bases between. This CDR3 is built from 12 residues. CDR3 bases: TGTGCCAGCAGCTTAGATGGGGAGACAAGGACCTTC. This codes for CASSLDGETRTF.

The chain uses TRBV15 and TRBJ2-7; D might be TRBD2 (7 bases). The CDR3 length is 16 residues. From germline, CDR1 is LNHNV and CDR2 YYDKDF (reference sequence). V lost 0 bases to trimming and J lost 3 bases, with 15 bases between them. As DNA, the CDR3 is TGTGCCACCAGCAGAGACACGGCAGGGGAGGGCTACGAGCAGTACTTC. Protein product: CATSRDTAGEGYEQYF.

As DNA, the CDR3 is TGTGCCAGCGGAGCAGAGTACTCCTACAATGAGCAGTTCTTC. It is translated as CASGAEYSYNEQFF. The chain combines TRBV2 with TRBJ2-1; D not certain. There are 14 residues in the CDR3. V dropped 8 bases and J dropped 0 bases, with 11 bases sitting between them. Germline V gives CDR1 SNHLY, CDR2 FYNNEI.

CDR3 coding DNA: TGTGCCAGCAGTTCCGGGACAGGGAGATACGAGCAGTACTTC. This gives the protein CASSSGTGRYEQYF. The genes are TRBV28 and TRBJ2-7; 9 bases fit TRBD1. The CDR3 loop spans 14 amino acids. The germline CDR1 and CDR2 sequences are MDHEN and SYDVKM. Unmatched junction bases numbered 5, after V lost 4 bases and J lost 4 bases.

This clone was seen only once. The chain links TRBV11-2 to TRBJ2-1; TRBD1 aligns across 7 bases. Germline CDR1 reads SGHAT; CDR2 reads FQNNGV. The J segment lost 2 bases and the V segment lost 5 bases, leaving 6 bases of the junction unmatched. The CDR3 runs to 15 residues. Here the CDR3 DNA reads TGTGCCAGCAGCCCCGACAGGGCTGCCTACAATGAGCAGTTCTTC. It translates to CASSPDRAAYNEQFF.

The count of this clone is one. The chain employs TRBV29-1 and TRBJ1-2; 9 bases line up with TRBD1. The junction had 9 bases not matched to a gene; V was cut back by 6 bases and J by 1 base. This CDR3 contains 15 residues. The germline CDR1 and CDR2 sequences are SQVTM and ANQGSEA. The CDR3 sequence is CSVGGQGSYNYGYTF. In DNA, the CDR3 is TGCAGCGTGGGGGGACAGGGAAGTTATAACTATGGCTACACCTTC.

The rearrangement links TRBV14 to TRBJ2-1; D ambiguous. The CDR3 is made up of 14 amino acids. Germline V gene data show CDR1 as SGHDN and CDR2 as FVKESK. Trimming cost V 1 base and J 4 bases, with 8 bases left between them. This CDR3 reads CASSQVHGYNEQFF. The CDR3 DNA follows: TGTGCCAGCAGCCAAGTTCACGGTTACAATGAGCAGTTCTTC.

The rearrangement links TRBV5-1 to TRBJ2-7; 12 nucleotides agree with TRBD1. The V gene end was trimmed by 4 bases and the J gene end by 6 bases; junction bases not matched to a gene: 11. This CDR3 region has 16 residues. Per germline, CDR1 SGHRS and CDR2 YFSETQ. Here the CDR3 reads CASSLAPGQGAFEQYF. CDR3 bases: TGCGCCAGCAGCCTGGCCCCGGGACAGGGGGCGTTCGAGCAGTACTTC.

The chain combines TRBV7-3 with TRBJ2-3; no reliable D call. The CDR3 covers 14 residues. Germline assignment: CDR1 SGHTA and CDR2 FQGTGA. Trimming took 0 bases from V and 1 from J, leaving 5 bases between them. The DNA of the CDR3 is TGTGCCAGCAGCTTAACGGCGGGCACAGATACGCAGTATTTT. Its translation is CASSLTAGTDTQYF.